This T cell receptor beta chain derives from a study of blood T cells in healthy people across ages. Study-level findings and limits: Compared with aged donors, long-lived donors showed fewer expanded clones, suggesting selection.

Each donor supplied approximately 10 milliliters of peripheral blood. The table lists this clonotype with a few counts. Its antigen is unknown. A sample-barcoded 5' primer and a J-beta primer mix were used in a second PCR of roughly 7 to 12 cycles. TCRdb redid the calling of the 5' RACE reads with MiXCR, one entry per CDR3 protein. The table records about 570,000 distinct CDR3 sequences, about 27% of them present only once. V lost 5 bases and J 5 bases, leaving 15 bases between the germline ends. The CDR3 spans 15 residues. Germline V gene lookup returns CDR1 SGHAT and CDR2 FQNNGV. The sample was also linked to a second study, of T cells of mothers and their children. That source adds: Second-round PCR products received sample barcodes and 2-4 random nucleotides from the M1S primer. There were over 9.5 million TCR beta CDR3 reads from each mother and approximately 3 million from each child.

The origin of this receptor is a boy aged 2 to 9 in good health. This chain links TRBV11-2 with TRBJ2-2, with D perhaps matching TRBD1 (5 bases). Sequencing used blood. Here the CDR3 reads CASSGFRQKTGELFF. The CDR3 DNA sequence: TGTGCCAGCAGCGGGTTCAGACAGAAAACCGGGGAGCTGTTTTTT.